This T cell receptor beta chain was identified during a study of OX40 agonist ivuxolimab in advanced cancers. Study context: Having had anti-PD-1, anti-PD-L1 or anti-CTLA-4 therapy before was allowed, and under 50% had some. There were three patients with partial responses, one having hepatocellular carcinoma and two cutaneous melanoma.

Losses at the gene ends were 6 bases for V and 2 bases for J; bases not matched to a gene: 6. The CDR3 length is 16 residues. CDR1 is ENHRY and CDR2 is SYGVKD in the germline V gene. Measured with immunoSEQ multiplex PCR; TCRdb has only the in-frame clones, and not every one. The sample has 58,000 or so clones; roughly 89% are singletons. About this clone: Antigen unknown.

Whole-study results and caveats: Expansion of clones was among the lowest in partial responders at 0.1-3.0 mg/kg.

This rearrangement joins TRBV10-3 to TRBJ2-7, with 14 bases fitting TRBD2. The receptor's source is an adult with an advanced solid tumor such as melanoma, head and neck, liver or kidney cancer. The input for sequencing was CD4+ or CD8+ T cells sorted from blood, taken in a trial of the OX40 agonist ivuxolimab. This chain's CDR3 is CAIRGTSGGSTYEQYF. CDR3 nucleotide sequence: TGTGCCATCAGAGGGACTAGCGGGGGCTCTACCTACGAGCAGTACTTC.